A selection of T cell receptor beta chains follows, all from one sample in a study of blood T cell repertoires in COVID-19. Measured with immunoSEQ multiplex PCR; TCRdb has only the in-frame clones, and not every one. Of about 210,000 clones in the sample, roughly 80% were seen once. Specimen: peripheral blood. These receptors were taken from a woman aged 40 to 50 with active or convalescent COVID-19. The CDR3 runs from the conserved cysteine through the conserved F or W. A D gene is named only where the DNA matches it firmly. The size of a clone is reported for some rows only, either as once, few or many, or as a class for expanded clones.

clone_size d_call j_call v_call cdr3_aa cdr3_nt
. . TRBJ1-2 TRBV11-2 CASSLGRGRYGYTF TGTGCCAGCAGCTTAGGCAGGGGACGTTATGGCTACACCTTC
. . TRBJ1-6 TRBV4-2 CASSQDLGSRTNSPLHF TGTGCCAGCAGCCAAGATCTGGGGAGTAGAACTAATTCACCCCTCCACTTT
. . TRBJ2-1 TRBV14 CASSQDWGGPSNEQFF TGTGCCAGCAGCCAAGATTGGGGGGGCCCCTCGAATGAGCAGTTCTTC
. TRBD1 TRBJ1-3 TRBV7-9 CASSLARTGAMGNTIYF TGTGCCAGCAGCTTAGCCCGGACAGGGGCTATGGGGAACACCATATATTTT
. TRBD2 TRBJ2-1 TRBV5-1 CASSLDARGGFNEQFF TGCGCCAGCAGCTTGGACGCGCGGGGGGGATTCAATGAGCAGTTCTTC
few . TRBJ1-5 TRBV3-1/TRBV3-2 CASSQGQGGQPQHF TGTGCCAGCAGCCAAGGGCAGGGAGGTCAGCCCCAGCATTTT
. . TRBJ2-7 TRBV9 CASSVAIGGSHEQYF TGTGCCAGCAGCGTAGCAATCGGGGGAAGCCACGAGCAGTACTTC
. TRBD1 TRBJ1-5 TRBV29-1 CSVASGTGNQPQHF TGCAGCGTGGCATCCGGGACAGGGAATCAGCCCCAGCATTTT
. . TRBJ2-2 TRBV28 CASSATPGYTGELFF TGTGCCAGCAGCGCAACCCCAGGGTACACCGGGGAGCTGTTTTTT
. . TRBJ1-2 TRBV27 CASSLAWQGRGYTF TGTGCCAGCAGTTTAGCTTGGCAGGGGAGAGGCTACACCTTC
. TRBD2 TRBJ2-1 TRBV6-6 CASNDPGLATHEQFF TGTGCCAGCAACGACCCGGGACTAGCGACGCATGAGCAGTTCTTC
. . TRBJ1-2 TRBV19 CASSRQAGWDGYTF TGTGCCAGTAGTCGGCAGGCAGGTTGGGATGGCTACACCTTC
once . TRBJ2-7 TRBV5-1 CASSLAGLGQPNEQYF TGCGCCAGCAGCTTGGCCGGCTTGGGGCAACCTAACGAGCAGTACTTC
. TRBD2 TRBJ2-7 TRBV28 CASSLRGDPFGAYEQYF TGTGCCAGCAGTTTACGGGGGGACCCCTTTGGCGCCTACGAGCAGTACTTC
. . TRBJ1-5 TRBV7-9 CASSFDSGGNQPQHF TGTGCCAGCAGCTTTGATTCAGGGGGCAATCAGCCCCAGCATTTT
. . TRBJ1-4 TRBV30 CAWSLQNNEKLFF TGTGCCTGGAGTTTACAGAATAATGAAAAACTGTTTTTT
. . TRBJ2-7 TRBV5-1 CASSFPDREDEQYF TGCGCCAGCAGCTTTCCCGACAGAGAGGACGAGCAGTACTTC
. . TRBJ1-6 TRBV9 CASSVGPGMASPLHF TGTGCCAGCAGCGTAGGCCCGGGAATGGCATCACCCCTCCACTTT
. . TRBJ1-5 TRBV6-6 CASGGRGNQPQHF TGTGCCAGCGGGGGCAGGGGCAATCAGCCCCAGCATTTT
. . TRBJ1-1 TRBV18 CASSSSGVGTEAFF TGTGCCAGCTCATCCTCGGGTGTGGGCACTGAAGCTTTCTTT
once TRBD2 TRBJ2-1 TRBV7-2 CASSSPLADEQFF TGTGCCAGCAGCTCACCTCTAGCGGATGAGCAGTTCTTC
. . TRBJ2-5 TRBV23-1 CASSQTSQQGSLETQYF TGCGCCAGCAGTCAAACATCCCAACAGGGATCCTTAGAGACCCAGTACTTC
. TRBD2 TRBJ2-7 TRBV9 CASSVEPAGTREQYF TGTGCCAGCAGCGTAGAACCAGCGGGAACTAGGGAGCAGTACTTC
few TRBD2 TRBJ2-3 TRBV7-2 CASSRTSGRMTDTQYF TGTGCCAGCAGTCGGACTAGCGGGAGAATGACAGATACGCAGTATTTT